These T cell receptor beta chains were read from a single sample in a study of type 1 regulatory T cells. TCRdb independently ran MiXCR on the reads; one entry per CDR3 protein. The sample shows 25,000 or so distinct CDR3 sequences, about two thirds of them seen only once. These TCRs' antigens remain unknown. Specimen: cultured T cells, either the whole culture or a sorted T cell fraction (not recorded which). The receptors were gathered from a human donor in good health. Both conserved end residues are part of each CDR3. D genes are given only for firm matches. Clone size is stated in some rows and not others, as once, few, many or a class when expanded.

clone_size	v_call	d_call	j_call	cdr3_aa	cdr3_nt
.	TRBV15	.	TRBJ2-6	CATSRWGENVLTF	TGTGCCACCTCTCGTTGGGGGGAAAACGTCCTGACTTTC
.	TRBV5-1	.	TRBJ2-2	CASSPGRNTGELFF	TGCGCCAGCAGCCCGGGACGGAACACCGGGGAGCTGTTTTTT
.	TRBV5-1	TRBD2	TRBJ2-1	CASSLWTSGGGEQFF	TGCGCCAGCAGCTTATGGACTAGCGGGGGAGGTGAGCAGTTCTTC
.	TRBV3-1	TRBD1	TRBJ1-1	CVSSPIGRTGGREAFF	TGTGTCAGCAGCCCCATAGGCCGGACAGGGGGGAGAGAAGCTTTCTTT
.	TRBV7-9	.	TRBJ1-3	CASSATTGSGNTIYF	TGTGCCAGCAGCGCCACTACAGGCTCTGGAAACACCATATATTTT
.	TRBV20-1	.	TRBJ1-1	CSASPPGDYTEAFF	TGCAGTGCTAGCCCCCCGGGGGATTACACTGAAGCTTTCTTT
.	TRBV11-3	TRBD1	TRBJ1-3	CASSFPEDRGGNTIYF	TGTGCCAGCAGCTTTCCTGAGGACAGGGGAGGAAACACCATATATTTT
.	TRBV12-3/TRBV12-4	.	TRBJ2-1	CASSLFDEQFF	TGTGCCAGCAGTTTATTCGATGAGCAGTTCTTC
.	TRBV5-1	.	TRBJ2-5	CASSLVGGQETQYF	TGCGCCAGCAGCTTGGTGGGCGGCCAAGAGACCCAGTACTTC
few	TRBV10-1	.	TRBJ2-1	CASSRNLYEQFF	TGCGCCAGCTCCCGGAATCTCTATGAGCAGTTCTTC
few	TRBV20-1	.	TRBJ1-6	CSARDPKYSPLHF	TGCAGTGCTAGAGACCCCAAGTATTCACCCCTCCACTTT
.	TRBV7-8	.	TRBJ1-3	CASSLTVSGNTIYF	TGTGCCAGCAGCTTAACGGTCTCTGGAAACACCATATATTTT
.	TRBV6-2/TRBV6-3	TRBD1	TRBJ1-5	CASSTLSGTGPDSNQPQHF	TGTGCCAGCAGCACCTTGTCCGGGACAGGTCCTGATAGCAATCAGCCCCAGCATTTT
.	TRBV7-2	.	TRBJ1-2	CASSLERGTPAGYTF	TGTGCCAGCAGCTTAGAAAGGGGGACCCCTGCGGGCTACACCTTC
.	TRBV4-1	TRBD2	TRBJ2-3	CASSQGRLAGSTDTQYF	TGCGCCAGCAGCCAAGGGCGGCTAGCGGGGAGCACAGATACGCAGTATTTT
.	TRBV4-3	.	TRBJ1-1	CASSQDLVETPAFF	TGCGCCAGCAGCCAAGATCTCGTTGAAACCCCCGCTTTCTTT
large	TRBV18	TRBD1	TRBJ1-2	CASSLLGQGGLSHYGYTF	TGTGCCAGCTCGCTCCTTGGACAGGGGGGCCTATCGCACTATGGCTACACCTTC
.	TRBV19	.	TRBJ2-5	CASSRNTKSYQETQYF	TGTGCCAGTAGTAGAAATACTAAATCCTACCAAGAGACCCAGTACTTC
.	TRBV7-9	TRBD1	TRBJ2-2	CASSFSNTGGGPNTGELFF	TGTGCCAGCAGCTTTAGCAATACAGGGGGCGGACCGAACACCGGGGAGCTGTTTTTT
.	TRBV20-1	TRBD2	TRBJ2-7	CSAIRTSGGEPDEQYF	TGCAGTGCCATCCGGACTAGCGGGGGGGAGCCAGATGAGCAGTACTTC
.	TRBV9	TRBD2	TRBJ2-1	CASSVKILAGESLDEQFF	TGTGCCAGCAGCGTAAAGATCCTAGCGGGGGAGTCTCTGGATGAGCAGTTCTTC
.	TRBV7-2	.	TRBJ2-3	CASSLQNTDTQYF	TGTGCCAGCAGCTTGCAGAACACAGATACGCAGTATTTT